Listed below are T cell receptor beta chains from one sample, sequenced in a study of T-cell reconstitution after alpha-beta-depleted transplantation in children. TCRdb re-called the PCR reads with MiXCR, one entry per CDR3 protein. The sample lists more than 150,000 distinct CDR3 sequences, approximately 6.6% seen once, with more than 2.5% in the top ten. Sequenced material: PBMCs from the stem cell graft donor, taken from the stem cell graft. The source is a human donor who donated a stem cell graft to a child with Wiskott-Aldrich syndrome. Both conserved end residues are part of each CDR3. D genes are given only for firm matches.

V: TRBV6-5
D: TRBD2
J: TRBJ2-2
length: 16
CDR3: CASSYRASGGSGELFF

V: TRBV15
D: NA
J: TRBJ2-3
length: 16
CDR3: CATSRSTGTGTDTQYF

V: TRBV15
D: TRBD1
J: TRBJ1-1
length: 16
CDR3: CATSRASGTGRTEAFF

V: TRBV28
D: TRBD1
J: TRBJ2-7
length: 14
CDR3: CASSLSDRAHEQYF

V: TRBV7-8
D: NA
J: TRBJ2-7
length: 17
CDR3: CASSLVFSGDSSYEQYF

V: TRBV7-6
D: TRBD1
J: TRBJ2-1
length: 16
CDR3: CASSLSGTGTYNEQFF

V: TRBV7-2
D: TRBD1
J: TRBJ2-1
length: 16
CDR3: CASSPKQGAGYNEQFF

V: TRBV24-1
D: TRBD1
J: TRBJ2-1
length: 15
CDR3: CATSALGTDYNEQFF

V: TRBV12-3/TRBV12-4
D: TRBD1
J: TRBJ2-1
length: 15
CDR3: CASSLQGYSYNEQFF

V: TRBV20-1
D: NA
J: TRBJ2-7
length: 15
CDR3: CSAREWGQKDYEQYF

V: TRBV12-3/TRBV12-4
D: NA
J: TRBJ1-1
length: 14
CDR3: CASSFDPSGTEAFF